Listed below are T cell receptor beta chains from one sample, sequenced in a study of neurological immune-mediated disorders. TCRdb redid the calling of the 5' RACE reads with MiXCR, one entry per CDR3 protein. The data contain tens of thousands of distinct CDR3 sequences, 10% of them seen just once; the ten biggest clones take up approximately 10%. The specimen was PBMCs. The origin of the receptors is a man aged 25-45 years in good health. The CDR3 runs from the conserved cysteine through the conserved F or W. A D gene is named only where the DNA matches it firmly. Some rows mark clone size as missing; the rest say once, few, many or name a class of expanded clone.

V gene	D gene	clone size	J gene	CDR3 protein	CDR3 DNA
TRBV28	TRBD1	many	TRBJ1-2	CASSFYRGYDGYTF	TGTGCCAGCAGTTTTTACAGGGGGTATGATGGCTACACCTTC
TRBV11-1	NA	many	TRBJ2-3	CASSSSFDTSTDTQYF	TGTGCCAGCAGCTCCTCCTTCGACACGAGCACAGATACGCAGTATTTT
TRBV18	NA	many	TRBJ2-4	CASSPPSLAKNIQYF	TGTGCCAGCTCACCACCTTCGCTAGCCAAAAACATTCAGTACTTC
TRBV5-1	TRBD2	many	TRBJ2-1	CASSWSTSGTFNEQFF	TGCGCCAGCAGCTGGTCTACTAGCGGGACTTTCAATGAGCAGTTCTTC
TRBV20-1	TRBD2	many	TRBJ2-2	CSASPSRLAGGYTGELFF	TGCAGTGCCAGCCCCAGCCGGCTAGCGGGAGGGTACACCGGGGAGCTGTTTTTT
TRBV6-6	TRBD2	many	TRBJ2-5	CASAKEYSGNTQYF	TGTGCCAGCGCTAAGGAGTATAGCGGGAATACCCAGTACTTC
TRBV29-1	TRBD2	many	TRBJ2-7	CSVEGLADANNYEQYF	TGCAGCGTGGAGGGACTAGCGGACGCCAATAACTACGAGCAGTACTTC
TRBV12-3/TRBV12-4	TRBD1	many	TRBJ2-7	CASSMTGLTYEQYF	TGTGCCAGCAGCATGACAGGGCTTACCTACGAGCAGTACTTC
TRBV5-1	TRBD2	many	TRBJ2-5	CAGPLEATSGVQETQYF	TGCGCCGGTCCGTTGGAGGCGACTAGCGGGGTTCAAGAGACCCAGTACTTC
TRBV5-1	NA	many	TRBJ2-1	CASSLAGRRSYNEQFF	TGCGCCAGCAGCTTGGCCGGGCGGAGATCCTACAATGAGCAGTTCTTC
TRBV20-1	NA	many	TRBJ2-1	CSARKGLTFNEQFF	TGCAGTGCTAGGAAGGGCCTCACCTTCAATGAGCAGTTCTTC
TRBV29-1	NA	many	TRBJ2-6	CSVGSGANVLTF	TGCAGCGTTGGTTCCGGGGCCAACGTCCTGACTTTC
TRBV3-1	TRBD1	many	TRBJ2-1	CASSQDQGAYNEQFF	TGTGCCAGCAGCCAAGATCAGGGGGCCTACAATGAGCAGTTCTTC
TRBV14	TRBD1	many	TRBJ2-7	CASSPWETGGFDYEQYF	TGTGCCAGCAGCCCGTGGGAGACAGGGGGTTTTGATTACGAGCAGTACTTC
TRBV29-1	TRBD2	many	TRBJ2-2	CSASSGRSGGELFF	TGCAGCGCCTCTAGCGGGAGGTCGGGCGGGGAGCTGTTTTTT
TRBV5-1	NA	many	TRBJ1-1	CASSSDRRPTEAFF	TGCGCCAGCAGCTCTGATAGGCGACCAACTGAAGCTTTCTTT
TRBV3-1	TRBD2	many	TRBJ2-3	CASSQGGLAGRTDTQYF	TGTGCCAGCAGCCAAGGGGGACTAGCGGGCAGAACAGATACGCAGTATTTT
TRBV5-1	TRBD2	many	TRBJ2-7	CASSLPGGLYEQYF	TGCGCCAGCAGCTTGCCGGGAGGCCTCTACGAGCAGTACTTC
TRBV19	TRBD1	many	TRBJ2-7	CASSTTGAYEQYF	TGTGCCAGTAGTACGACAGGGGCGTACGAGCAGTACTTC
TRBV29-1	NA	many	TRBJ1-4	CSVRQGNEKLFF	TGCAGCGTTCGTCAGGGAAATGAAAAACTGTTTTTT
TRBV28	NA	many	TRBJ2-7	CASRPGNSYEQYF	TGTGCCAGTAGACCGGGAAACTCCTACGAGCAGTACTTC
TRBV10-2	NA	many	TRBJ1-5	CASSPGIGQPQHF	TGCGCCAGCTCTCCGGGTATCGGTCAGCCCCAGCATTTT
TRBV5-1	TRBD1	few	TRBJ2-1	CASSLGNTGGSYNEQFF	TGCGCCAGCAGCTTGGGAAACACAGGGGGCTCCTACAATGAGCAGTTCTTC
TRBV4-2	TRBD2	many	TRBJ2-3	CASSTSGGLSTDTQYF	TGTGCCAGCAGTACTAGCGGTGGGCTTAGCACAGATACGCAGTATTTT
TRBV10-3	NA	many	TRBJ2-7	CAISESVGTRGYEQYF	TGTGCCATCAGTGAGTCTGTAGGGACCCGGGGCTACGAGCAGTACTTC
TRBV5-1	NA	NA	TRBJ1-1	CAISPNDGGGTEAFF	TGCGCCATCAGCCCGAATGACGGGGGAGGCACTGAAGCTTTCTTT
TRBV12-3/TRBV12-4	NA	many	TRBJ2-4	CASSLLEWDIQYF	TGTGCCAGCAGTTTGCTTGAGTGGGACATTCAGTACTTC
TRBV21-1	NA	many	TRBJ2-6	CASSIRQGSGANVLTF	TGTGCCAGCAGCATAAGACAGGGCTCTGGGGCCAACGTCCTGACTTTC
TRBV29-1	NA	many	TRBJ2-7	CSVEDQGSSYEQYF	TGCAGCGTTGAAGATCAGGGGAGCTCCTACGAGCAGTACTTC
TRBV4-1	NA	few	TRBJ1-5	CASSRESESSADFRNQPQHF	TGCGCCAGCAGCCGAGAGTCTGAATCCTCGGCCGACTTTCGCAATCAGCCCCAGCATTTT
TRBV6-6	NA	many	TRBJ2-7	CASSQDGYEQYF	TGTGCCAGCAGTCAGGACGGCTACGAGCAGTACTTC
TRBV5-1	TRBD2	many	TRBJ2-1	CASSLTSGSLYEQFF	TGCGCCAGCAGCTTGACTAGCGGGAGTTTGTATGAGCAGTTCTTC